This is a list of T cell receptor beta chains from one sample in a study of cytomegalovirus exposure and HLA in healthy donors. The protocol was immunoSEQ multiplex PCR, while the TCRdb copy is restricted to in-frame clones and leaves out a portion. The sample holds approximately 100,000 clones, 74% seen once. Sequenced material: PBMCs. The source of these receptors is a human donor in good health. Both conserved end residues are trimmed from each CDR3. Size is stated for part of the rows, as once, few or many counts, or as a class when the clone is expanded.

.	TRBJ1-3	TRBV14	ASSQYPGQGPNTIY
.	TRBJ1-1	TRBV30	AWRQRESRLNTEAF
.	TRBJ2-1	TRBV11-2	ASSATSGFYNEQF
.	TRBJ1-2	TRBV19	ASSETGIYGYT
.	TRBJ1-5	TRBV6-5	ASRTLGQGNQPQH
.	TRBJ2-5	TRBV19	ASSTPRGQGMETQY
.	TRBJ1-3	TRBV5-1	ASSLGQGRNTIY
few	TRBJ1-2	TRBV6-1	ASSDQQGTKYT
few	TRBJ2-5	TRBV7-7	ASSAQSLAGVETQY
.	TRBJ1-4	TRBV4-1	ASSQDGQPNEKLF
once	TRBJ2-7	TRBV19	ASRARGGDGAEQY
few	TRBJ2-7	TRBV7-9	ASSLDFPSSYEQY
.	TRBJ2-5	TRBV4-1	ASSQGRPSGLFGETQY
.	TRBJ2-2	TRBV11-3	ASSFRTGELF
.	TRBJ2-7	TRBV5-1	ASSLADRTYEQY
.	TRBJ1-4	TRBV6-1	ASIGTGYEKLF
few	TRBJ1-5	TRBV6-1	ASSEVGQGRPQH
.	TRBJ2-1	TRBV19	ASSIGTGSYNEQF
.	TRBJ1-5	TRBV19	ASSSATGNQPQH
.	TRBJ1-2	TRBV11-2	ASSPNRGANGYT
.	TRBJ2-2	TRBV29-1	SGRGTGNTGELF
.	TRBJ2-1	TRBV5-6	ASSWTSGRSYNEQF
.	TRBJ1-5	TRBV4-1	ASSQDSAGSNQPQH
.	TRBJ2-3	TRBV6-6	ASSSFRQATDTQY
few	TRBJ1-5	TRBV6-5	ASRNLYSNQPQH
.	TRBJ1-3	TRBV30	AWSVPDRTSGNTIY
.	TRBJ1-2	TRBV14	ASSHRVGGYT
.	TRBJ2-7	TRBV28	ASEVRSPYEQY
.	TRBJ1-1	TRBV11-2	ASSLVRRGLGEAF
.	TRBJ2-7	TRBV4-1	ASSHGQGDPYEQY
.	TRBJ2-4	TRBV2	ASSEGGARTKNIQY
.	TRBJ2-3	TRBV7-8	ASSPDRGGDTQY
.	TRBJ2-6	TRBV7-9	ASSSWGGQGVAGANVLT
.	TRBJ1-4	TRBV7-6	ASSFSGATNEKLF
.	TRBJ2-7	TRBV6-4	ASSAETGPPYEQY
.	TRBJ2-2	TRBV6-1	ASSRAAGTGELF
.	TRBJ2-1	TRBV5-1	ASSRDRDEQF
.	TRBJ2-7	TRBV5-1	ASSTGTGRYEQY
once	TRBJ2-1	TRBV2	ATSQGAIVQF
.	TRBJ1-2	TRBV27	ASRGGHGVGGYT
.	TRBJ2-1	TRBV2	ASNTGGLDNEQF
once	TRBJ2-5	TRBV5-6	ASSVMASGFQETQY
.	TRBJ1-2	TRBV21-1	ASSKKGCREPHGYT
.	TRBJ1-5	TRBV2	ASNPGFNQPQH
.	TRBJ1-4	TRBV5-6	ASSLRRTTNEKLF
.	TRBJ2-1	TRBV12-5	ASASGREPRWDNEQF
.	TRBJ2-3	TRBV2	ASRYDTTDTQY
.	TRBJ2-6	TRBV28	ASSSLRGAGANVLT
.	.	TRBV5-1	ASSLVGQGNEQY
once	TRBJ2-2	TRBV5-1	ASSLAGTGTGELF
once	TRBJ2-5	TRBV30	AWSPGGPRQETQY
.	TRBJ2-3	TRBV2	ASMREGTDTQY
few	TRBJ2-7	TRBV4-2	ASSQVIVGDRGDEQY
.	.	TRBV6-5	ASSYSKEGYEQY
.	TRBJ2-1	TRBV6-6	ASTRFEDEQF